The clone carrying this TCR beta chain has ten or more counts. Its antigen is as yet unknown. V lost 4 bases, J lost 2 bases, and 16 bases lay in between. Germline V gene sequence: CDR1 SGHKS, CDR2 YYEKEE (reference sequence). This CDR3 has 15 amino acids. Researchers amplified the TCR beta CDR3 regions from RNA transcripts. First-round RT-PCR of the TCR CDR3 relied on the HTBI primer set. MiXCR was run by TCRdb on the multiplex PCR reads, yielding one entry per CDR3 protein. The sample lists some 690,000 distinct CDR3 sequences, 15% to 20% seen once, with roughly a sixth in the top ten. The record originates from a study of T cells in Graves' hyperthyroidism and ophthalmopathy. Whole-study findings and limits: Most thyroid clonotypes expanded above 0.001 were also detected in blood.

Those patients with uncontrolled infection, other autoimmune disease, pregnancy or lactation were excluded. This receptor was taken from a man between 45 and 60 years old with Graves' hyperthyroidism. The genes are TRBV5-5 and TRBJ2-7, with D perhaps assigned TRBD1 or TRBD2 (6 bases each). The sample was blood. In DNA, the CDR3 is TGTGCCAGCAGCGGGGAGGACAGACCTCCCTACGAGCAGTACTTC. This translates into CASSGEDRPPYEQYF.